A single T cell receptor beta chain is shown here with its context. What it recognizes is unknown. Then a second PCR, running about 7 to 11 cycles, was carried out with a sample-barcoded 5' primer and a J-beta primer mix. TCRdb ran MiXCR on the 5' RACE reads and lists one entry per CDR3 protein. The data contain roughly 700,000 distinct CDR3 sequences, around 25% of them singletons. This sample is drawn from a study of blood T cells in healthy people across ages. The CDR3 sequence is 15 residues long. Trimming removed 4 bases from V and 0 bases from J, with 9 bases in between. The germline gives CDR1 LGHDT, CDR2 YNNKEL (reference sequence). General observations from the study: As age increased, TCR beta diversity per million T cells fell in a roughly linear fashion.

The same sample was also used in a study of T cells of mothers and their children.

The gene calls are TRBV3-1 and TRBJ1-4, with D maybe TRBD1 (6 bases). The sample was blood. The receptor was isolated from a boy aged 5-17 years in good health. The CDR3 DNA reads as TGTGCCAGCAGCCCAGGACAGTCAACTAATGAAAAACTGTTTTTT. The encoded protein is CASSPGQSTNEKLFF.